This TCR beta chain was retrieved from a study of regulatory T cells in long-lasting Graves disease. Study summary: Persistent Graves' disease denoted over 5 years of antithyroid drugs plus positive TSH receptor antibodies.

The time point denotes: persistent/refractory GD, antithyroid drugs over 5 years with positive TRAb. RNA from PBMCs was the source of the TCR library. The patients were drawn from one endocrinology department in Xi'an, China. This CDR3 contains 14 residues. Germline V lookup: CDR1 KGHSH, CDR2 LQKENI. Trimming cost V 5 bases and J 4 bases; bases outside gene matches: 6. This clonotype was picked up a small number of times. The target antigen is unknown. Building of the TCR beta libraries involved iRepertoire HTBI primers and Arm-PCR of CDR3 regions. Per the authors' pipeline: Among the samples, some 68 TRBV and about 15 TRBJ segments were identified. Each CDR3 protein is one row after TCRdb ran MiXCR on the multiplex PCR reads. It is TCRdb's table, rather than the study itself, that gives the V and J calls and clone size. The sample records some 430,000 distinct CDR3 sequences, 20% to 25% being singletons.

Whole-study results and caveats: Patients with persistent disease shared 2,741 public clonotypes, outpacing the 966 shared by new patients.

The source is a female donor with Graves disease. This specimen consisted of peripheral blood mononuclear cells (PBMCs), obtained when the disease was refractory, from a patient treated with antithyroid drugs. This chain connects TRBV18 to TRBJ1-2, with TRBD1 matching 8 bases. CDR3 DNA: TGTGCCAGCTCAGGAATAGGGACAGGCTATGGCTACACCTTC. It encodes CASSGIGTGYGYTF.